This T cell receptor (beta chain) was identified in a study of metastatic and nonmetastatic thyroid tumors. TCRdb re-called the PCR reads through MiXCR. The repertoire consists of some 39,000 clones, with approximately 15% occurring once and the leading ten covering approximately 20%. The table lists this clone with many counts. The CDR3 runs to 14 residues. Trimming stripped 2 bases from V and 0 bases from J, with 7 bases between. Germline CDR1 SNHLY, CDR2 FYNNEI. Before thyroid surgery, none of the patients had received any treatment. The material sequenced was blood. This receptor was obtained from a female donor with papillary thyroid cancer or a benign thyroid nodule (not recorded which). Some clones in this sample may be carry-over from other donors' samples. The rearrangement uses TRBV2 and TRBJ2-5; D not certain. CDR3 nucleotide sequence: TGTGCCAGCAGTGAAACTACCCACCAAGAGACCCAGTACTTC. This gives the protein CASSETTHQETQYF. Looking up the rest from reference TRBV2 and TRBJ2-5 gives the full variable domain: EPEVTQTPSHQVTQMGQEVILRCVPISNHLYFYWYRQILGQKVEFLVSFYNNEISEKSEIFDDQFSVERPDGSNFTLKIRSTKLEDSAMYFCASSETTHQETQYFGPGTRLLVL.